The sequence of this TCR beta chain was determined in a study of shared clonotypes between healthy human individuals. Study-level findings and limits: Expectations were that clonotype sharing among donors would be affected by sequencing depth.

Repertoires were generated with immunoSEQ multiplex PCR, while TCRdb's copy carries only in-frame clones and drops some. The sample carries approximately 1,500,000 clones, under 99% recorded once. In germline, CDR1 is KGHSH, CDR2 LQKENI. V shed 0 bases and J shed 0 bases, with 11 bases lying between them. The CDR3 consists of 16 residues. A remark on this clone: Antigen specificity is unknown.

Sequenced: naive CD4+ T cells sorted from blood. The subset here: CD45RA+ positively selected. This chain joins TRBV18 and TRBJ1-2, with D hard to call. The sequence was obtained from a man aged 25-45 years in good health. CDR3 nucleotide sequence: TGTGCCAGCTCACCACCGGCACACACGTCTAACTATGGCTACACCTTC. Residues: CASSPPAHTSNYGYTF.